A single sample is the source of the 18 T cell receptor beta chains below, sequenced in a study of cytomegalovirus exposure and HLA in healthy donors. The PCR ran on 60 Vbeta and 13 Jbeta primers. Sequenced by immunoSEQ multiplex PCR; TCRdb stores in-frame clones only, minus some. This table has 150,000 to 200,000 clones, roughly 80% appearing once. The material sequenced was PBMCs. The origin of the receptors is a woman in her late teens or twenties in good health and CMV-seronegative.

In its sample, this clone was seen once. The CDR3 protein is CASSPLGEDSSGNTIYF. CDR3 coding DNA: TGCGCCAGCAGTCCCCTGGGGGAGGATTCGTCTGGAAACACCATATATTTT. V and J are TRBV23-1 and TRBJ1-3; possible D gene TRBD1, 5 bases. TRBV23-1 qualifies as an ORF whose function is uncertain. The germline V and J ends were trimmed by 4 bases and 1 base, with 17 bases remaining between them. The CDR3 has 17 residues.

The chain uses TRBV7-9 and TRBJ1-2; D is unclear. The CDR3 spans 12 residues. Germline assignment: CDR1 SEHNR and CDR2 FQNEAQ (reference sequence). V was clipped by 5 bases and J by 8 bases, with 12 bases between them. This chain's CDR3 is CASSPLSQGYTF. The DNA for the CDR3 is TGTGCCAGCAGCCCCCTTAGTCAAGGCTACACCTTC. The whole variable domain, remainder taken from reference TRBV7-9 and TRBJ1-2, is DTGVSQNPRHKITKRGQNVTFRCDPISEHNRLYWYRQTLGQGPEFLTYFQNEAQLEKSRLLSDRFSAERPKGSFSTLEIQRTEQGDSAMYLCASSPLSQGYTFGSGTRLTVV.

V usage is TRBV7-2 and J usage is TRBJ2-3, with D possibly TRBD2 on 6 matching bases. Germline CDR1 is SGHTA and CDR2 is FQGNSA. V lost 6 bases, J lost 0 bases, and 10 bases lay in between. The CDR3 length is 14 residues. The CDR3 sequence: CASSRGGSTDTQYF. The CDR3 nucleotides are TGTGCCAGCAGTCGTGGGGGGAGCACAGATACGCAGTATTTT.

CDR3 region: CASSEGDRLGEKLFF. In DNA, the CDR3 is TGTGCCAGCAGTGAGGGGGACAGATTGGGTGAAAAACTGTTTTTT. The chain combines TRBV2 with TRBJ1-4; 7 nucleotides agree with TRBD1. The CDR3 contains 15 residues. Germline V gives CDR1 SNHLY, CDR2 FYNNEI. The V gene end was trimmed by 3 bases and the J gene end by 7 bases; junction bases not matched to a gene: 8.

The V gene is TRBV19, the J gene TRBJ1-5; no definite D call. The CDR3 sequence is 14 residues long. CDR1 is LNHDA and CDR2 is SQIVND in the germline V gene (reference sequence). Trimming took off 9 bases at V and 0 bases at J, with 12 bases between the two ends. In DNA form, the CDR3 reads TGTGCCAGCCACCGGGGAAATAGCAATCAGCCCCAGCATTTT. This translates into CASHRGNSNQPQHF.

This clone occurred once. The chain joins TRBV6-5 to TRBJ1-2, with D perhaps matching TRBD1 (5 bases). The ends were cut back, 4 bases at V and 2 bases at J, with 11 bases in the middle. The CDR3 totals 14 residues. Germline V gene data show CDR1 as MNHEY and CDR2 as SVGAGI. The CDR3 sequence: CASSSGPVNYGYTF. The CDR3 DNA sequence: TGTGCCAGCAGTTCAGGGCCAGTCAACTATGGCTACACCTTC.

V and J are TRBV6-5 and TRBJ1-3, with TRBD1 matching over 7 bases. The V and J ends lost 0 bases and 0 bases, in that order; junction bases with no gene match: 2. Germline CDR1 reads MNHEY; CDR2 reads SVGAGI. CDR3 length equals 16 residues. Here the CDR3 reads CASSYSTGYSGNTIYF. CDR3 coding DNA: TGTGCCAGCAGTTACTCGACAGGGTACTCTGGAAACACCATATATTTT.

The chain is built from TRBV25-1 and TRBJ2-7, with D possibly matching TRBD1 (5 bases). Deletions cut 7 bases from V and 5 bases from J, with 9 bases between. Germline CDR1 MGHDK, CDR2 SYGVNS. This CDR3 has 11 residues. The CDR3 reads CASIWGHEQYF. DNA for the CDR3: TGTGCCAGCATATGGGGCCACGAGCAGTACTTC.

Written as DNA, the CDR3 is TGTGCCAGCAGCCACCCGACAGGGGTGAACACTGAAGCTTTCTTT. This sequence encodes CASSHPTGVNTEAFF. The rearrangement links TRBV13 to TRBJ1-1; 8 bases are a match to TRBD1. The junction had 5 bases not matched to a gene; V was cut back by 5 bases and J by 0 bases. Germline V gives CDR1 PRHDT, CDR2 FYEKMQ (reference sequence). CDR3 length equals 15 residues. Full variable domain (missing parts from reference TRBV13 and TRBJ1-1): AAGVIQSPRHLIKEKRETATLKCYPIPRHDTVYWYQQGPGQDPQFLISFYEKMQSDKGSIPDRFSAQQFSDYHSELNMSSLELGDSALYFCASSHPTGVNTEAFFGQGTRLTVV.

The chain couples TRBV19 to TRBJ2-1, with TRBD2 matching over 7 bases. The germline V gene encodes CDR1 LNHDA and CDR2 SQIVND (reference sequence). V shed 3 bases, J shed 2 bases, and the junction held 4 bases outside the gene matches. This CDR3 comprises 15 residues. CDR3 residues: CASSIGSGPYNEQFF. The CDR3 DNA is TGTGCCAGTAGTATTGGTAGCGGGCCCTACAATGAGCAGTTCTTC.

The CDR3 reads CASSLAPRAGRTGYTF. For the CDR3, the DNA is TGTGCCAGCAGCTTAGCCCCCCGGGCAGGGCGGACGGGCTACACCTTC. The chain uses TRBV11-3 and TRBJ1-2; possible D gene TRBD1, 5 bases. Germline-derived CDR1 and CDR2 are SGHNT and YENEEA. V was trimmed by 1 base and J by 8 bases, leaving 20 bases between them. CDR3 size: 16 residues.

A few counts support this clone. The chain has TRBV2 and TRBJ1-1; D uncertain. The CDR3 extends over 16 amino acids. Germline V gene sequence: CDR1 SNHLY, CDR2 FYNNEI. Trimming took 3 bases from V and 1 from J, leaving 15 bases between them. This CDR3 reads CASSDLFQAQNTEAFF. CDR3 DNA: TGTGCCAGCAGTGATCTTTTCCAGGCCCAGAACACTGAAGCTTTCTTT.

The chain links TRBV27 to TRBJ2-5; maybe TRBD1 (6 bases). Germline loops: CDR1 MNHEY, CDR2 SMNVEV (reference sequence). Trimming removed 5 bases at V and 0 bases at J, with 10 bases between. This CDR3 has 14 residues. The CDR3 reads CASSANRDQETQYF. In nucleotides, the CDR3 is TGTGCCAGCAGTGCGAACAGGGACCAAGAGACCCAGTACTTC.

This rearrangement joins TRBV5-4 to TRBJ2-7, with 9 bases aligning to TRBD1. Germline CDR1 is SGHNT and CDR2 is YYREEE (reference sequence). V was clipped by 4 bases and J by 2 bases; unmatched bases: 10. CDR3 length equals 16 residues. DNA of the CDR3: TGTGCCAGCAGCCCTGCCGGGACAGGGATTACCTACGAGCAGTACTTC. Its translation: CASSPAGTGITYEQYF.

The rearrangement joins TRBV11-2 to TRBJ1-5; 7 bases fit TRBD1. V shed 5 bases and J 1 base; nucleotides not matched to a gene: 8. Germline V CDR1 and CDR2: SGHAT, FQNNGV. There are 16 residues in the CDR3. The chain's CDR3 is CASSPGQARSNQPQHF. The CDR3 DNA follows: TGTGCCAGCAGCCCTGGACAGGCTCGGAGCAATCAGCCCCAGCATTTT.

This clone was detected only once. V gene TRBV4-2 combines with J gene TRBJ2-1; 14 bases are a match to TRBD2. The germline V gene encodes CDR1 LGHNA and CDR2 YNFKEQ. V shed 6 bases, J shed 5 bases, and the junction held 0 bases outside the gene matches. The CDR3 runs to 14 residues. The CDR3 coding sequence is TGTGCCAGCAGGGGACTAGCGGGAGACAATGAGCAGTTCTTC. It translates to CASRGLAGDNEQFF.

CDR3 sequence: CASTLQGNQPQHF. CDR3 nucleotides: TGTGCCAGTACCCTACAGGGGAATCAGCCCCAGCATTTT. The V call is TRBV19, the J call TRBJ1-5; 7 bases fit TRBD1. Germline V lookup: CDR1 LNHDA, CDR2 SQIVND (reference sequence). The CDR3 extends over 13 amino acids. V was clipped by 7 bases and J by 4 bases; unmatched bases: 4.

This chain joins TRBV5-1 and TRBJ2-5; 11 bases are shared with TRBD2. Unmatched junction bases numbered 11, after V lost 3 bases and J lost 4 bases. CDR1 and CDR2 (germline): SGHRS, YFSETQ. This CDR3 contains 17 residues. The CDR3 reads CASSSYTGLAGGETQYF. The CDR3, as DNA: TGCGCCAGCAGCTCGTATACCGGGCTAGCGGGAGGAGAGACCCAGTACTTC.